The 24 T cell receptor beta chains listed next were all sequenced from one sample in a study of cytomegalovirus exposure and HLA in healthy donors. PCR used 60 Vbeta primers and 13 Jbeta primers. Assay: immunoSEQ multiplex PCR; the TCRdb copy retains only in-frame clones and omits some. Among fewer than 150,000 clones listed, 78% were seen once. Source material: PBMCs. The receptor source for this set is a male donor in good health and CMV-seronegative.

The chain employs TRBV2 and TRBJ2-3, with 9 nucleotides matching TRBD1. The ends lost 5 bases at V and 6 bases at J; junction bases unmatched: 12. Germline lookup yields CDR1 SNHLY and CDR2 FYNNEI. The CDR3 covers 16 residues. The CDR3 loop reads CASSSMGQGIKDTQYF. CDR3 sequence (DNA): TGTGCCAGCAGTTCTATGGGACAGGGTATAAAGGATACGCAGTATTTT.

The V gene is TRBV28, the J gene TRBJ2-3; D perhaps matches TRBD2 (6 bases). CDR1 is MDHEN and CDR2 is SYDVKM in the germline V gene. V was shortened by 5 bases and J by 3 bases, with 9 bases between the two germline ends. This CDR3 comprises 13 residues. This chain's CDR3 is CASSRLGTDTQYF. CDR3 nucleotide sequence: TGTGCCAGCAGTCGACTAGGGACAGATACGCAGTATTTT.

CDR3 protein: CASSYTQEFPLHF. The CDR3, as DNA: TGTGCCAGCAGTTACACCCAGGAATTCCCCCTCCACTTT. The rearrangement uses TRBV6-5 and TRBJ1-6; D unresolved. In germline, CDR1 is MNHEY, CDR2 SVGAGI. CDR3 length: 13 amino acids. Trimming took off 2 bases at V and 13 bases at J, with 12 bases between the two ends.

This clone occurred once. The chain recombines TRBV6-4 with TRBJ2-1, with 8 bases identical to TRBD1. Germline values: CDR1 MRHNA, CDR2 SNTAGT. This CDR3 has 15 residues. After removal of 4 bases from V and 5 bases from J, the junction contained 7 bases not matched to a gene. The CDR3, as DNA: TGTGCCAGCAGTGTAACAGGGGGTCCTGACAATGAGCAGTTCTTC. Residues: CASSVTGGPDNEQFF.

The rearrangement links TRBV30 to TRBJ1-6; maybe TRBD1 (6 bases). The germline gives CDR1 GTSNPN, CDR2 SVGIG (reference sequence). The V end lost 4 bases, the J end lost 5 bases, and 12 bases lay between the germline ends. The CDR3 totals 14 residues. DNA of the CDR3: TGTGCCTGGACTCAGGGGCTAAATAATTCACCCCTCCACTTT. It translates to CAWTQGLNNSPLHF. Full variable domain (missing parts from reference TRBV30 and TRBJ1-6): SQTIHQWPATLVQPVGSPLSLECTVEGTSNPNLYWYRQAAGRGLQLLFYSVGIGQISSEVPQNLSASRPQDRQFILSSKKLLLSDSGFYLCAWTQGLNNSPLHFGNGTRLTVT.

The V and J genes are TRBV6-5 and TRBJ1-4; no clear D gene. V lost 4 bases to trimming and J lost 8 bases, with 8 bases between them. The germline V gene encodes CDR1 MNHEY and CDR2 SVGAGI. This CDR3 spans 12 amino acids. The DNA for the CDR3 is TGTGCCAGCAGTTCAACTCGGGAAAAACTGTTTTTT. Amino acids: CASSSTREKLFF.

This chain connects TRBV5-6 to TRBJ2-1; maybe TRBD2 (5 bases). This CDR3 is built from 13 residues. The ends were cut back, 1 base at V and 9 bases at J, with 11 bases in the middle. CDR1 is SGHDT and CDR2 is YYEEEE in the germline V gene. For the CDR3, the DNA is TGTGCCAGCAGCTTGCAGCACGGAGGTGAGCAGTTCTTC. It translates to CASSLQHGGEQFF.

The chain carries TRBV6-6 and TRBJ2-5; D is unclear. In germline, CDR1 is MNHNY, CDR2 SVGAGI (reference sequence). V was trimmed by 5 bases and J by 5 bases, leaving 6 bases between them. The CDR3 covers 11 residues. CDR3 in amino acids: CASSPGETQYF. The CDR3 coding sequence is TGTGCCAGCAGTCCCGGGGAGACCCAGTACTTC.

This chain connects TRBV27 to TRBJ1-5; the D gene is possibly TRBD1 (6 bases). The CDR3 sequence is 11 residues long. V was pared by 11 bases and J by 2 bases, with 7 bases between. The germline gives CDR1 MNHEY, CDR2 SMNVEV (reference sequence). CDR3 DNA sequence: TGTGCCCCAGGGGGCAATCAGCCCCAGCATTTT. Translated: CAPGGNQPQHF.

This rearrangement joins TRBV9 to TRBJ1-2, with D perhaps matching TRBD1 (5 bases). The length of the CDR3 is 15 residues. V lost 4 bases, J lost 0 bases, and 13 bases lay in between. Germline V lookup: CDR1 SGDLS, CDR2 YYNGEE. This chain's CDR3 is CASSLRRDANYGYTF. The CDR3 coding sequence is TGTGCCAGCAGCCTGAGGAGGGACGCTAACTATGGCTACACCTTC.

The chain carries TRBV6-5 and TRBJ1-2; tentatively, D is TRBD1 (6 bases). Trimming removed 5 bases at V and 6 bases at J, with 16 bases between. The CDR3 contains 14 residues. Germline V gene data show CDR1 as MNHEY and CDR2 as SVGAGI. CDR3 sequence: CASSLNTGLDGYTF. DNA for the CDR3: TGTGCCAGCAGTCTCAATACAGGGTTGGATGGCTACACCTTC.

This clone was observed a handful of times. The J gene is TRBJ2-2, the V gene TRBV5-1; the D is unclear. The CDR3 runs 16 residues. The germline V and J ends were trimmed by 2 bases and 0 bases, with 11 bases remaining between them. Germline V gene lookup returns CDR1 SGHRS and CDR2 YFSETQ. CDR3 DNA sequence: TGCGCCAGCAGCTTTAACATACCGTCGAACACCGGGGAGCTGTTTTTT. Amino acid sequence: CASSFNIPSNTGELFF.

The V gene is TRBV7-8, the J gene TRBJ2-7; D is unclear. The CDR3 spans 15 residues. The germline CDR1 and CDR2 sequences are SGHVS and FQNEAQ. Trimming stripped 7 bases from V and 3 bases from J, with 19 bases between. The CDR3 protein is CASTKNMVSSYEQYF. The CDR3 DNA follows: TGTGCCAGCACCAAAAATATGGTGTCTAGCTACGAGCAGTACTTC.

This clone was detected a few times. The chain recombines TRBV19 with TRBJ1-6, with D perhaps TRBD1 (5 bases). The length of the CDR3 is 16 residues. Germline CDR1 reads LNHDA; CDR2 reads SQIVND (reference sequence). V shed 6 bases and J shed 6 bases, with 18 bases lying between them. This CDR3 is CASRPFRQQANSPLHF. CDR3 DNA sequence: TGTGCCAGTAGACCCTTTCGACAGCAGGCTAATTCACCCCTCCACTTT.

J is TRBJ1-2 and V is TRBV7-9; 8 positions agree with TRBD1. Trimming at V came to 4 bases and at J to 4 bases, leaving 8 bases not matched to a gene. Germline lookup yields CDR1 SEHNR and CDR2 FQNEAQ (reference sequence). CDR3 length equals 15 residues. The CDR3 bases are TGTGCCAGCAGCTCAGGGACAGGCCCACTCTATGGCTACACCTTC. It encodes CASSSGTGPLYGYTF. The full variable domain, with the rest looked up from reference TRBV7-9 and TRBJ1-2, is DTGVSQNPRHKITKRGQNVTFRCDPISEHNRLYWYRQTLGQGPEFLTYFQNEAQLEKSRLLSDRFSAERPKGSFSTLEIQRTEQGDSAMYLCASSSGTGPLYGYTFGSGTRLTVV.

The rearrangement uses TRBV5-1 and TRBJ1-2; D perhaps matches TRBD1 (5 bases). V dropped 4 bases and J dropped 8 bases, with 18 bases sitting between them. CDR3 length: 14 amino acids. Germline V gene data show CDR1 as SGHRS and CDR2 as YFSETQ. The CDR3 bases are TGCGCCAGCAGCCCACAGCAGCACTGGGGCGGCTACACCTTC. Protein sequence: CASSPQQHWGGYTF. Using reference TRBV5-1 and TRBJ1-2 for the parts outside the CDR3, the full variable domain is KAGVTQTPRYLIKTRGQQVTLSCSPISGHRSVSWYQQTPGQGLQFLFEYFSETQRNKGNFPGRFSGRQFSNSRSEMNVSTLELGDSALYLCASSPQQHWGGYTFGSGTRLTVV.

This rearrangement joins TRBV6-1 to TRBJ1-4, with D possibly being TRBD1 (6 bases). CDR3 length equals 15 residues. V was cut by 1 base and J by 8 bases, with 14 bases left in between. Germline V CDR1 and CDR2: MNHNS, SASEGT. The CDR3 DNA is TGTGCCAGCAGTGAAGGACGGGGGGGCCGAGAAAAACTGTTTTTT. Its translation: CASSEGRGGREKLFF.

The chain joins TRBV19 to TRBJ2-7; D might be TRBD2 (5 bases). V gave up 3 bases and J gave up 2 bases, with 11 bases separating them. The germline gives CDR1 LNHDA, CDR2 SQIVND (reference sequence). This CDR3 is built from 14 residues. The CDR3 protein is CASSIYGLTYEQYF. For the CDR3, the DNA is TGTGCCAGTAGTATCTATGGACTGACCTACGAGCAGTACTTC.

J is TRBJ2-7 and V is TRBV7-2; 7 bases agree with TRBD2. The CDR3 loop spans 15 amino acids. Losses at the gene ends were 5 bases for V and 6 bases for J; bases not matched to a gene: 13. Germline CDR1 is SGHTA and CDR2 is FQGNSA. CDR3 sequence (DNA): TGTGCCAGCAGCCCCCTGGGAGGGGCCCTAAGCGAGCAGTACTTC. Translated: CASSPLGGALSEQYF. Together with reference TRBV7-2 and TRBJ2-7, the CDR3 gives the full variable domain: GAGVSQSPSNKVTEKGKDVELRCDPISGHTALYWYRQSLGQGLEFLIYFQGNSAPDKSGLPSDRFSAERTGGSVSTLTIQRTQQEDSAVYLCASSPLGGALSEQYFGPGTRLTVT.

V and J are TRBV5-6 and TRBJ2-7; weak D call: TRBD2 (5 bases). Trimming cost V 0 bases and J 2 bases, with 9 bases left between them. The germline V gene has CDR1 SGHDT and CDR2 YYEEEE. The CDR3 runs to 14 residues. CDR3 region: CASSLVGIAYEQYF. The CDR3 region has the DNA TGTGCCAGCAGCTTGGTCGGGATTGCCTACGAGCAGTACTTC.

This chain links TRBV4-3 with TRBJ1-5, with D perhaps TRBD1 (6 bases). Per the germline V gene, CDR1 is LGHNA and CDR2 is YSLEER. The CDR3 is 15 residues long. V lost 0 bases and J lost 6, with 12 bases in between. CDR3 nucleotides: TGCGCCAGCAGCCAAGAAGGGGGGGCAAGTCAGCCCCAGCATTTT. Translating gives CASSQEGGASQPQHF.

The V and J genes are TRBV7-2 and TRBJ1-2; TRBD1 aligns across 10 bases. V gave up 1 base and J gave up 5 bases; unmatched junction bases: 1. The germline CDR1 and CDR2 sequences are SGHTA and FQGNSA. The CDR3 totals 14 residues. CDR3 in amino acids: CASSLVGQGYGYTF. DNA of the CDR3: TGTGCCAGCAGCTTAGTGGGACAGGGGTATGGCTACACCTTC.

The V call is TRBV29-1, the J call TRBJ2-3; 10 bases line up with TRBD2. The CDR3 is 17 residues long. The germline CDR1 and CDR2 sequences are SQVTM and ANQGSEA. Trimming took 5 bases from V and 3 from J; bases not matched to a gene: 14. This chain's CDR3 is CSVPDPSGGWWTDTQYF. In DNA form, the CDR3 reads TGCAGCGTTCCTGACCCTAGCGGGGGATGGTGGACAGATACGCAGTATTTT.

The CDR3 is CASSLKTGSTEAFF. The CDR3 coding sequence is TGTGCCAGCAGCTTAAAGACAGGGTCTACTGAAGCTTTCTTT. The J gene is TRBJ1-1, the V gene TRBV7-2; 7 bases are a match to TRBD1. CDR3 size: 14 residues. V shed 2 bases, J shed 5 bases, and the junction held 5 bases outside the gene matches. From germline, CDR1 is SGHTA and CDR2 FQGNSA.